This passage covers 18 T cell receptor beta chains from one sample sequenced in a study of response to subunit inactivated influenza vaccine. TCRdb used MiXCR to reprocess the RT-PCR reads, holding one entry per CDR3 protein. The table lists about 160,000 distinct CDR3 sequences, approximately 12% of them singletons. The sample here was CD8+ T cells sorted from PBMCs, taken less than 30 months after vaccination. The receptors were gathered from a man aged 50 to 69 who received an inactivated influenza vaccine.

This clonotype came up once. The V call is TRBV7-9, the J call TRBJ2-5; D is possibly TRBD1 or TRBD2 (5 bases each). Looked up from germline, CDR1 is SEHNR and CDR2 is FQNEAQ (reference sequence). The CDR3 extends over 17 amino acids. Trimming shortened V by 3 bases and J by 1 base, and 18 bases separated the two germline ends. Here the CDR3 reads CASSFLGRAEPQETQYF. The DNA of the CDR3 is TGTGCCAGCAGCTTTCTGGGACGAGCGGAGCCCCAAGAGACCCAGTACTTC.

This clonotype was seen only a few times. V and J are TRBV6-1 and TRBJ2-3; D unclear. This CDR3 has 14 amino acids. The V gene's germline CDR1 is MNHNS and CDR2 SASEGT. V was trimmed by 5 bases and J by 5 bases, leaving 14 bases between them. The CDR3 DNA follows: TGTGCCAGCAGTCCGGCGGTGTTGGTAGATACGCAGTATTTT. Translated, it gives CASSPAVLVDTQYF.

This clonotype was seen a few times. The chain links TRBV15 to TRBJ1-4; 8 bases match TRBD1. Germline CDR1 reads LNHNV; CDR2 reads YYDKDF (reference sequence). Trimming took 4 bases from V and 5 from J; bases not matched to a gene: 6. CDR3 size: 15 residues. The CDR3 DNA follows: TGTGCCACCAGCACCACCGGGACAGGAAATGAAAAACTGTTTTTT. It specifies CATSTTGTGNEKLFF.

There are many counts of this clonotype. This chain uses TRBV20-1 with TRBJ1-5; possible D gene TRBD1, 5 bases. This CDR3 is 14 amino acids long. CDR1 and CDR2 from the germline V gene are DFQATT and SNEGSKA (reference sequence). Trimming removed 5 bases from V and 0 bases from J, with 11 bases in between. This chain's CDR3 is CSAGAGASNQPQHF. CDR3 DNA: TGCAGTGCTGGGGCTGGGGCTAGCAATCAGCCCCAGCATTTT.

This clonotype has more than one count but fewer than ten. This rearrangement joins TRBV7-3 to TRBJ2-7; D gene ambiguous. Germline lookup yields CDR1 SGHTA and CDR2 FQGTGA. V shed 1 base and J shed 0 bases, with 10 bases lying between them. The CDR3 has 15 amino acids. The CDR3 DNA reads TGTGCCAGCAGCTTAATGTGGGATAGCTCCTACGAGCAGTACTTC. It is translated as CASSLMWDSSYEQYF.

The rearrangement joins TRBV6-5 to TRBJ2-6, with unresolved D. This CDR3 region has 15 residues. From germline, CDR1 is MNHEY and CDR2 SVGAGI. V was trimmed by 4 bases and J by 2 bases, leaving 9 bases between them. The CDR3 spells CASSFGTTGANVLTF. The CDR3 DNA reads as TGTGCCAGCAGTTTCGGAACGACTGGGGCCAACGTCCTGACTTTC.

The chain has TRBV14 and TRBJ2-2; D assignment may be TRBD1 or TRBD2 (5 bases each). Germline values: CDR1 SGHDN, CDR2 FVKESK. V lost 5 bases, J lost 0 bases, and 13 bases lay in between. This CDR3 has 16 amino acids. CDR3 DNA sequence: TGTGCCAGCAGCAAATCGTGGGGGACGAACACCGGGGAGCTGTTTTTT. Amino acids: CASSKSWGTNTGELFF. Combining the CDR3 with reference TRBV14 and TRBJ2-2 gives the whole variable domain EAGVTQFPSHSVIEKGQTVTLRCDPISGHDNLYWYRRVMGKEIKFLLHFVKESKQDESGMPNNRFLAERTGGTYSTLKVQPAELEDSGVYFCASSKSWGTNTGELFFGEGSRLTVL.

This clonotype came up many times. The CDR3: CASSEDRGHPYNSPLHF. The CDR3 region has the DNA TGTGCCAGCAGCGAGGACAGGGGCCACCCCTATAATTCACCCCTCCACTTT. The chain carries TRBV7-2 and TRBJ1-6, with 9 bases that match TRBD1. V lost 5 bases, J lost 2 bases, and 7 bases stayed unmatched. The CDR3 runs 17 residues. Per the germline V gene, CDR1 is SGHTA and CDR2 is FQGNSA. Full variable domain (rest looked up from reference TRBV7-2 and TRBJ1-6): GAGVSQSPSNKVTEKGKDVELRCDPISGHTALYWYRQSLGQGLEFLIYFQGNSAPDKSGLPSDRFSAERTGGSVSTLTIQRTQQEDSAVYLCASSEDRGHPYNSPLHFGNGTRLTVT.

The V gene is TRBV9, the J gene TRBJ2-1; no clear D. The CDR3 length is 13 residues. Germline V CDR1 and CDR2: SGDLS, YYNGEE. Trimming removed 0 bases at V and 5 bases at J, with 6 bases between. CDR3 amino acids: CASSVAGHNEQFF. The CDR3 region has the DNA TGTGCCAGCAGCGTAGCAGGTCACAATGAGCAGTTCTTC.

This sequence joins TRBV30 and TRBJ2-1; a possible D gene is TRBD2 (5 bases). CDR1 and CDR2 (germline): GTSNPN, SVGIG (reference sequence). The CDR3 totals 13 residues. Trimming stripped 2 bases from V and 6 bases from J, with 11 bases between. The CDR3 nucleotides read TGTGCCTGGAGTCCCTACCGGGGCAATGAGCAGTTCTTC. Its translation: CAWSPYRGNEQFF.

This clonotype appeared a few times. The gene calls are TRBV28 and TRBJ1-5; no reliable D call. CDR1 MDHEN and CDR2 SYDVKM come from the germline V gene. Trimming removed 7 bases at V and 5 bases at J, with 6 bases between. CDR3 length equals 11 residues. The CDR3 sequence: CASTTDQPQHF. CDR3 nucleotides: TGTGCCAGCACTACGGATCAGCCCCAGCATTTT.

This chain's CDR3 is CAISESSGSTDTQYF. The CDR3 nucleotides read TGTGCCATCAGTGAGTCGAGCGGTAGCACAGATACGCAGTATTTT. V is TRBV10-3 and J is TRBJ2-3, with a tentative D call TRBD2 (5 bases). V lost 0 bases and J 0 bases, leaving 7 bases between the germline ends. Looked up from germline, CDR1 is ENHRY and CDR2 is SYGVKD. The CDR3 covers 15 residues.

There are a few counts of this clonotype. The chain links TRBV29-1 to TRBJ2-1, with D possibly TRBD1 on 8 matching bases. The germline V gene encodes CDR1 SQVTM and CDR2 ANQGSEA. The CDR3 sequence is 13 residues long. V was clipped by 6 bases and J by 6 bases, with 15 bases between them. This CDR3 reads CSVNRGGPNEQFF. As DNA, the CDR3 is TGCAGCGTAAACAGGGGGGGCCCCAATGAGCAGTTCTTC.

This clonotype occurred a few times. The chain employs TRBV13 and TRBJ1-2; no clear D. Trimming stripped 0 bases from V and 1 base from J, with 18 bases between. CDR1 PRHDT and CDR2 FYEKMQ come from the germline V gene (reference sequence). This CDR3 comprises 18 residues. As DNA, the CDR3 is TGTGCCAGCAGCTTAGGCTCCTTCGTTGGTACGGATAACTATGGCTACACCTTC. Protein product: CASSLGSFVGTDNYGYTF.

This chain links TRBV6-4 with TRBJ2-5, with D unresolved. This CDR3 has 15 amino acids. Trimming took 6 bases from V and 2 from J, leaving 16 bases between them. The V gene's germline CDR1 is MRHNA and CDR2 SNTAGT. CDR3 sequence (DNA): TGTGCCAGCAGACAAGGGTTTTCTTTACAAGAGACCCAGTACTTC. Its protein is CASRQGFSLQETQYF.

This clonotype occurred a few times. V usage is TRBV27 and J usage is TRBJ1-2; 8 positions agree with TRBD1. Germline-derived CDR1 and CDR2 are MNHEY and SMNVEV (reference sequence). The CDR3 runs 13 residues. With V trimmed by 0 bases and J by 14 bases, 8 bases remained unmatched. The CDR3 here is CASSLSGQAAWTF. DNA for the CDR3: TGTGCCAGCAGTTTATCGGGACAGGCGGCGTGGACCTTC.

The J gene is TRBJ2-2, the V gene TRBV27; 8 bases map to TRBD2. CDR3 size: 16 residues. V was pared by 6 bases and J by 10 bases, with 16 bases of the junction left unmatched. From germline, CDR1 is MNHEY and CDR2 SMNVEV (reference sequence). The DNA for the CDR3 is TGTGCCAGCAGCCCGCGGGGGGCGATTGCACCGTCGGAGCTGTTTTTT. Translated: CASSPRGAIAPSELFF.

There are many counts of this clonotype. The chain employs TRBV2 and TRBJ2-7; D uncertain. V was clipped by 6 bases and J by 0 bases, with 12 bases between them. CDR3 size: 14 residues. Per germline, CDR1 SNHLY and CDR2 FYNNEI. The CDR3 bases are TGTGCCAGCAGGGATGCACTGACCTCCTACGAGCAGTACTTC. Its translation is CASRDALTSYEQYF.